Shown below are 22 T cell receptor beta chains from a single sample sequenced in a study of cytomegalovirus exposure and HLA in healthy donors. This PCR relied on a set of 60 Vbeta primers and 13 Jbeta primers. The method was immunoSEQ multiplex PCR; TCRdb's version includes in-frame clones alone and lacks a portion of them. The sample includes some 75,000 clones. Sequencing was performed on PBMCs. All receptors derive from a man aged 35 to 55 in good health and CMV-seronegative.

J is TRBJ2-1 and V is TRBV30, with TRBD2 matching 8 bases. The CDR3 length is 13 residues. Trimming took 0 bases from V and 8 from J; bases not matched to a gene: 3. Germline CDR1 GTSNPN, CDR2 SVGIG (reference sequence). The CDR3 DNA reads TGTGCCTGGAGTGTAGCGGGAGATCATGAGCAGTTCTTC. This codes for CAWSVAGDHEQFF.

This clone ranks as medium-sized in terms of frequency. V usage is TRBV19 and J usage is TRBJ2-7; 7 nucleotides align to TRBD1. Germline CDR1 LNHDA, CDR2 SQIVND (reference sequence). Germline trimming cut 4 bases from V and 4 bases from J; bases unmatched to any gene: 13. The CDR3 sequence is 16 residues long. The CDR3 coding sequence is TGTGCCAGTAGTACCACAGGGGCCCGATTTCCTTACGAGCAGTACTTC. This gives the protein CASSTTGARFPYEQYF.

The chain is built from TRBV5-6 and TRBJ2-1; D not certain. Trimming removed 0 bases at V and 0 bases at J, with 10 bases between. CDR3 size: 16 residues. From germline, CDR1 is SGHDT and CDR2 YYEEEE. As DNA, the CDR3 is TGTGCCAGCAGCTTGGTTAGCCTTAGCTCCTACAATGAGCAGTTCTTC. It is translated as CASSLVSLSSYNEQFF.

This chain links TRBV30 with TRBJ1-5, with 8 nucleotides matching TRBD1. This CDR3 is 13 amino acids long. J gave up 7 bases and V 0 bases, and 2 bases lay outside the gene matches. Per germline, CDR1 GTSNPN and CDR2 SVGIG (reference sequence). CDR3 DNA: TGTGCCTGGAGTGTCAGGGGGCAACAGCCCCAGCATTTT. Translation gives CAWSVRGQQPQHF. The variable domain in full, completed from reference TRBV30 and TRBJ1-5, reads SQTIHQWPATLVQPVGSPLSLECTVEGTSNPNLYWYRQAAGRGLQLLFYSVGIGQISSEVPQNLSASRPQDRQFILSSKKLLLSDSGFYLCAWSVRGQQPQHFGDGTRLSIL.

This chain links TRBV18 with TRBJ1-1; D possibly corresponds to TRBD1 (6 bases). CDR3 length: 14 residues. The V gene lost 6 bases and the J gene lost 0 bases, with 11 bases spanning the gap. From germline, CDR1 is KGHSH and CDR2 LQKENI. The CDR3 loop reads CASSGKGVNTEAFF. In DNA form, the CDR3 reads TGTGCCAGCTCCGGGAAGGGGGTGAACACTGAAGCTTTCTTT.

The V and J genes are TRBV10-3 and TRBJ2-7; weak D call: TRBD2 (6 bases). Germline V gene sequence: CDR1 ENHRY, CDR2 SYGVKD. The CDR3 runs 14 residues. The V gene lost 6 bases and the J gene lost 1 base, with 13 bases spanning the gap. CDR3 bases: TGTGCCATCAGCCGGGACTCTTCATCCTACGAGCAGTACTTC. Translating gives CAISRDSSSYEQYF.

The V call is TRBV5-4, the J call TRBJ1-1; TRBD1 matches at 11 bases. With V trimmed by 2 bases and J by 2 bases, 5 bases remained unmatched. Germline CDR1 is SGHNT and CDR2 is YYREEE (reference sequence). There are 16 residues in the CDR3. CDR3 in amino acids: CASSLGQGAGNTEAFF. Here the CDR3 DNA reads TGTGCCAGCAGCTTAGGACAGGGGGCAGGAAACACTGAAGCTTTCTTT.

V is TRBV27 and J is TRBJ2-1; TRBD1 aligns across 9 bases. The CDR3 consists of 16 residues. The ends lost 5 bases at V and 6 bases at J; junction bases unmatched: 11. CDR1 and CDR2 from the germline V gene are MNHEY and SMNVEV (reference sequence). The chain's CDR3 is CASSPHRQGVSNEQFF. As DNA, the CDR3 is TGTGCCAGCAGTCCCCATCGACAGGGGGTGAGCAATGAGCAGTTCTTC.

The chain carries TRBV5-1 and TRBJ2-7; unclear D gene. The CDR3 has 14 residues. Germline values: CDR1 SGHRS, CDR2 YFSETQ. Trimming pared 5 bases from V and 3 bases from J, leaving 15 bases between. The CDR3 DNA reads TGCGCCAGCAGGCGAGCAGGTACGGTCTACGAGCAGTACTTC. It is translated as CASRRAGTVYEQYF.

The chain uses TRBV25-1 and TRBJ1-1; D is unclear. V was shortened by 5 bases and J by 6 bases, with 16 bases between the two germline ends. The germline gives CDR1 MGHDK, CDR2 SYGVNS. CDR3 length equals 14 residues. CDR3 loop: CASSTREGVAEAFF. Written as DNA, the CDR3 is TGTGCCAGCAGTACACGGGAGGGTGTTGCTGAAGCTTTCTTT.

CDR3 coding DNA: TGTGCCAGCAGCTTGCTGCGGGGCGGTGAGCAGTTCTTC. Its protein product is CASSLLRGGEQFF. The V call is TRBV11-3, the J call TRBJ2-1; maybe TRBD2 (6 bases). The CDR3 loop spans 13 amino acids. V was clipped by 3 bases and J by 9 bases, with 12 bases between them. From germline, CDR1 is SGHNT and CDR2 YENEEA.

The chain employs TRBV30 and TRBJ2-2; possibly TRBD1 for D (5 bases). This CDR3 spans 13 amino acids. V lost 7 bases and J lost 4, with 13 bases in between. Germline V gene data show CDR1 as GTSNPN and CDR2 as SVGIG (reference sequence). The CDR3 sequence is CAFQGRVTGELFF. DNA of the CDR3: TGTGCCTTCCAGGGCAGGGTCACCGGGGAGCTGTTTTTT.

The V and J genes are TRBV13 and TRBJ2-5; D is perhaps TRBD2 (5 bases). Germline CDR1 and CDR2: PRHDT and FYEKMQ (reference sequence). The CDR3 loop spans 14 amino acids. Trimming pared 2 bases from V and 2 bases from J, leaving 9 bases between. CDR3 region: CASSLSSEQETQYF. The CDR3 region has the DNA TGTGCCAGCAGCTTAAGTAGCGAGCAAGAGACCCAGTACTTC.

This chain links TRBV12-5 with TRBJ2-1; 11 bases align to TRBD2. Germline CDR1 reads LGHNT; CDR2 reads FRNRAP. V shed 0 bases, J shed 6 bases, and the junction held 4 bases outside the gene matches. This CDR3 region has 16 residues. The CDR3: CASGLVLTSGGNEQFF. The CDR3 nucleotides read TGTGCTAGTGGTTTGGTACTCACTAGCGGGGGCAATGAGCAGTTCTTC.

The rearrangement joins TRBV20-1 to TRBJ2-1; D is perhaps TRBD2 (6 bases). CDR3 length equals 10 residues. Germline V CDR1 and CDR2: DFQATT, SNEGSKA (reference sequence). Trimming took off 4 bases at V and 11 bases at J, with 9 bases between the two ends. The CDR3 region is CSAIRGKQFF. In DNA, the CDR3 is TGCAGTGCTATACGCGGGAAGCAGTTCTTC.

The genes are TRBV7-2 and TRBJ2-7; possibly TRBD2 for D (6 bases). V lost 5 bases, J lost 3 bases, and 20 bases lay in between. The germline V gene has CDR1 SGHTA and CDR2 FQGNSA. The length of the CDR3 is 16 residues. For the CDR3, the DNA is TGTGCCAGCAGCCCCGCGGGGAACGGGAGAATCTACGAGCAGTACTTC. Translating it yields CASSPAGNGRIYEQYF.

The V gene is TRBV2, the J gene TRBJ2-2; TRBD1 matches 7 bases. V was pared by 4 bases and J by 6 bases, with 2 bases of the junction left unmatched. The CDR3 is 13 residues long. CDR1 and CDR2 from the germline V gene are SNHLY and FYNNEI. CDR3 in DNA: TGTGCCAGCAGTGGACAGGGCGCCGGGGAGCTGTTTTTT. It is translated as CASSGQGAGELFF.

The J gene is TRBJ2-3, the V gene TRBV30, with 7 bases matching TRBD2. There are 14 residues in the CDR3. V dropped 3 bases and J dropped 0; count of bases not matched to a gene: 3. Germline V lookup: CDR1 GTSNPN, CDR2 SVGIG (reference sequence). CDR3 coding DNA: TGTGCCTGGAGAATCGGGAGGAGCACAGATACGCAGTATTTT. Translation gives CAWRIGRSTDTQYF.

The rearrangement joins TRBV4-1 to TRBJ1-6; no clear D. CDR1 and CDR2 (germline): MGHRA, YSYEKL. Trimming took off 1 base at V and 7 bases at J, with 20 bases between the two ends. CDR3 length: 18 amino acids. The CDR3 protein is CASSQVRTRLSRNSPLHF. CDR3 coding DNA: TGCGCCAGCAGCCAAGTTAGAACGCGCCTTTCGAGAAATTCACCCCTCCACTTT.

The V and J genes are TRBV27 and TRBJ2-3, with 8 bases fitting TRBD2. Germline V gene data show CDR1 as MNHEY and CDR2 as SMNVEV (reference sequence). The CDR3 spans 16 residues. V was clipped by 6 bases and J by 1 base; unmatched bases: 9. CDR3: CASSLRPGGGTDTQYF. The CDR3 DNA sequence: TGTGCCAGCAGCTTACGACCGGGAGGGGGCACAGATACGCAGTATTTT.

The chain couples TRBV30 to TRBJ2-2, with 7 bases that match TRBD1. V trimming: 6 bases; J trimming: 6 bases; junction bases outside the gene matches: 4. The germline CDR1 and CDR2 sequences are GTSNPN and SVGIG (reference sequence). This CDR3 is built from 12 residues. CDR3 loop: CACYDRAGELFF. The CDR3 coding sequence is TGTGCCTGCTACGACAGGGCCGGGGAGCTGTTTTTT.

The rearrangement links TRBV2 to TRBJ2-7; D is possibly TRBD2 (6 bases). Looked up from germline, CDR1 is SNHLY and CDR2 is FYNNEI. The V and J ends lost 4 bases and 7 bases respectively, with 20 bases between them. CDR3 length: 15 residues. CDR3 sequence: CASSAFREPPGEQYF. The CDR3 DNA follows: TGTGCCAGCAGTGCGTTCCGGGAGCCCCCGGGTGAGCAGTACTTC.